The 17 T cell receptor beta chains reported below all come from one sample, sequenced in a study of technical replicates of blood from a handful of donors. Assay used: immunoSEQ multiplex PCR; TCRdb lists only in-frame clones, some missing. The sample lists about 83,000 clones, around nine tenths occurring once. Sequenced: T cells isolated from PBMCs. Receptors originate from a human donor in good health.

The chain is built from TRBV13 and TRBJ2-7, with 8 positions matching TRBD1. CDR1 is PRHDT and CDR2 is FYEKMQ in the germline V gene (reference sequence). This CDR3 comprises 13 residues. The V segment lost 5 bases and the J segment 7 bases; nucleotides outside the gene matches: 7. This CDR3 reads CASSAYRGREQYF. The CDR3 region has the DNA TGTGCCAGCAGCGCCTACAGGGGGAGGGAGCAGTACTTC.

The chain is built from TRBV2 and TRBJ2-7, with 7 bases lining up with TRBD1. J was trimmed by 2 bases and V by 5 bases; bases with no gene match: 6. Germline V gives CDR1 SNHLY, CDR2 FYNNEI. The CDR3 contains 14 residues. The CDR3 DNA follows: TGTGCCAGCAGTTTTACACAGGGGACCTACGAGCAGTACTTC. This encodes CASSFTQGTYEQYF.

The gene calls are TRBV6-5 and TRBJ1-1; no clear D. The CDR3 sequence is 16 residues long. Trimming took 1 base from V and 0 from J, leaving 12 bases between them. Germline lookup yields CDR1 MNHEY and CDR2 SVGAGI. The CDR3 DNA reads as TGTGCCAGCAGTTACTTGAGCCCAGACTTGAACACTGAAGCTTTCTTT. It translates to CASSYLSPDLNTEAFF.

The chain recombines TRBV5-1 with TRBJ2-5; 7 positions match TRBD1. Germline V gene sequence: CDR1 SGHRS, CDR2 YFSETQ. V dropped 0 bases and J dropped 3; count of bases not matched to a gene: 2. There are 14 residues in the CDR3. The CDR3 protein is CASSLGTGKETQYF. Written as DNA, the CDR3 is TGCGCCAGCAGCTTGGGGACAGGAAAAGAGACCCAGTACTTC.

V and J are TRBV11-2 and TRBJ2-1; 8 bases agree with TRBD1. J lost 4 bases, V lost 10 bases, and 9 bases had no gene match. Germline CDR1 reads SGHAT; CDR2 reads FQNNGV. This CDR3 contains 14 residues. The CDR3 loop reads CATARDRIYNEQFF. The CDR3 nucleotides are TGTGCCACCGCCCGGGACAGGATATACAATGAGCAGTTCTTC. Full variable domain (outside the CDR3, taken from reference TRBV11-2 and TRBJ2-1): EAGVAQSPRYKIIEKRQSVAFWCNPISGHATLYWYQQILGQGPKLLIQFQNNGVVDDSQLPKDRFSAERLKGVDSTLKIQPAKLEDSAVYLCATARDRIYNEQFFGPGTRLTVL.

In DNA form, the CDR3 reads TGTGCCAGCAGCTTAGGGACAGGGGCTAACTATGGCTACACCTTC. Translated, it gives CASSLGTGANYGYTF. The rearrangement uses TRBV7-8 and TRBJ1-2; 9 bases match TRBD1. Germline V gene lookup returns CDR1 SGHVS and CDR2 FQNEAQ. CDR3 length: 15 residues. The ends lost 1 base at V and 0 bases at J; junction bases unmatched: 0.

This clone came up once. This chain connects TRBV5-1 to TRBJ2-7; 10 positions agree with TRBD1. CDR1 and CDR2 from the germline V gene are SGHRS and YFSETQ. This CDR3 is 15 amino acids long. The junction had 13 bases not matched to a gene; V was cut back by 6 bases and J by 7 bases. The CDR3: CASTSGTGAQGEQYF. The CDR3, as DNA: TGCGCCAGCACCTCCGGGACAGGGGCCCAGGGGGAGCAGTACTTC.

A single count supports this clone. The chain links TRBV28 to TRBJ1-1; 7 positions match TRBD1. The CDR3 runs 11 residues. With 5 bases clipped from V and 8 bases from J, the junction kept 2 bases outside the gene matches. Germline V gives CDR1 MDHEN, CDR2 SYDVKM. The CDR3 loop reads CASSEDREAFF. In DNA form, the CDR3 reads TGTGCCAGCAGTGAGGACAGGGAAGCTTTCTTT.

The CDR3 DNA is TGTGCCAGCAGCGTGGGACAGGGGTATGGCTACACCTTC. This encodes CASSVGQGYGYTF. The chain carries TRBV5-6 and TRBJ1-2, with 10 bases identical to TRBD1. The V segment lost 4 bases and the J segment 5 bases; nucleotides outside the gene matches: 2. The CDR3 consists of 13 residues. Germline V CDR1 and CDR2: SGHDT, YYEEEE.

This chain connects TRBV7-8 to TRBJ2-7, with 7 bases lining up with TRBD1. CDR1 and CDR2 from the germline V gene are SGHVS and FQNEAQ. CDR3 length: 15 amino acids. Trimming removed 3 bases from V and 0 bases from J; junction bases left unmatched: 5. The CDR3 loop reads CASSFRDSSSYEQYF. In DNA, the CDR3 is TGTGCCAGCAGCTTCCGGGACAGCAGCTCCTACGAGCAGTACTTC. Full variable domain (outside the CDR3, taken from reference TRBV7-8 and TRBJ2-7): GAGVSQSPRYKVAKRGQDVALRCDPISGHVSLFWYQQALGQGPEFLTYFQNEAQLDKSGLPSDRFFAERPEGSVSTLKIQRTQQEDSAVYLCASSFRDSSSYEQYFGPGTRLTVT.

This clone was recorded only once. This rearrangement joins TRBV23-1 to TRBJ2-1, with D possibly being TRBD2 (6 bases). TRBV23-1 is reported as an ORF; its role is uncertain. The CDR3 loop spans 18 amino acids. V was shortened by 3 bases and J by 0 bases, with 18 bases between the two germline ends. Here the CDR3 reads CASSHREAGTSSYNEQFF. CDR3 in DNA: TGCGCCAGCAGTCACCGCGAGGCGGGGACCAGCTCCTACAATGAGCAGTTCTTC.

The V and J genes are TRBV15 and TRBJ1-2, with TRBD1 identical over 9 bases. Germline V gene sequence: CDR1 LNHNV, CDR2 YYDKDF (reference sequence). The CDR3 extends over 12 amino acids. With 7 bases clipped from V and 8 bases from J, the junction kept 5 bases outside the gene matches. In nucleotides, the CDR3 is TGTGCCACCATGACAGGGACAGGGGGCTACACCTTC. Its protein product is CATMTGTGGYTF.

The gene calls are TRBV6-5 and TRBJ2-1; 9 bases are a match to TRBD1. CDR3 length equals 15 residues. After removal of 5 bases from V and 7 bases from J, the junction contained 9 bases not matched to a gene. Germline V CDR1 and CDR2: MNHEY, SVGAGI. CDR3 amino acids: CASSLRGQGWNEQFF. CDR3 in DNA: TGTGCCAGCAGTCTAAGGGGACAGGGTTGGAATGAGCAGTTCTTC.

V gene TRBV7-9 combines with J gene TRBJ1-5; 7 bases agree with TRBD1. The CDR3 covers 17 residues. Per the germline V gene, CDR1 is SEHNR and CDR2 is FQNEAQ (reference sequence). V shed 1 base, J shed 7 bases, and the junction held 13 bases outside the gene matches. The CDR3 loop is CASSLEGGQGGKQPQHF. As DNA, the CDR3 is TGTGCCAGCAGCTTAGAAGGCGGTCAGGGGGGAAAACAGCCCCAGCATTTT.

This clone came up once. Here the CDR3 DNA reads TGCGCCAGCAGACTAGCGGGGAACAATGAGCAGTTCTTC. Its translation: CASRLAGNNEQFF. The chain carries TRBV5-1 and TRBJ2-1; 10 nucleotides align to TRBD2. Germline-derived CDR1 and CDR2 are SGHRS and YFSETQ. The V and J ends lost 5 bases and 5 bases, in that order; junction bases with no gene match: 1. The CDR3 is made up of 13 amino acids.

This rearrangement joins TRBV15 to TRBJ1-1; 11 nucleotides agree with TRBD1. Germline CDR1 and CDR2: LNHNV and YYDKDF (reference sequence). The J segment lost 3 bases and the V segment lost 0 bases, leaving 9 bases of the junction unmatched. This CDR3 spans 18 amino acids. CDR3 coding DNA: TGTGCCACCAGCAGAGATTTTTGGTGGGACAGGGGGGACACTGAAGCTTTCTTT. It encodes CATSRDFWWDRGDTEAFF.

V and J are TRBV29-1 and TRBJ2-3; TRBD2 matches 8 bases. Germline V gives CDR1 SQVTM, CDR2 ANQGSEA. The CDR3 covers 15 residues. With V trimmed by 4 bases and J by 6 bases, 12 bases remained unmatched. Written as DNA, the CDR3 is TGCAGCGTTGGGGCAGAAGGGACTAGTCGGGATACGCAGTATTTT. This codes for CSVGAEGTSRDTQYF.